This passage covers 32 T cell receptor beta chains from one sample sequenced in a study of blood T cell repertoires in COVID-19. Sequencing was performed with immunoSEQ multiplex PCR; in TCRdb, only in-frame clones are kept and a portion is missing. Among about 79,000 clones listed, 85% to 90% were seen once. Sequenced input: peripheral blood. These receptor sequences come from a man aged 50 to 59 with active COVID-19.

The chain combines TRBV4-3 with TRBJ2-6, with TRBD1 matching over 12 bases. The CDR3 totals 20 residues. Per the germline V gene, CDR1 is LGHNA and CDR2 is YSLEER. V dropped 1 base and J dropped 3; count of bases not matched to a gene: 10. The CDR3 sequence is CASSQGAPGQGASGANVLTF. The CDR3, as DNA: TGCGCCAGCAGCCAAGGGGCCCCGGGACAGGGGGCGAGTGGGGCCAACGTCCTGACTTTC.

This chain joins TRBV28 and TRBJ1-6; D is unclear. The CDR3 contains 12 residues. Germline CDR1 is MDHEN and CDR2 is SYDVKM. V lost 2 bases and J lost 13, with 9 bases in between. The CDR3 sequence is CASSLGSFPLHF. The DNA of the CDR3 is TGTGCCAGCAGTTTAGGCTCATTCCCCCTCCACTTT.

This rearrangement joins TRBV5-4 to TRBJ1-5; D is possibly TRBD1 (6 bases). Germline lookup yields CDR1 SGHNT and CDR2 YYREEE (reference sequence). The CDR3 contains 14 residues. Trimming shortened V by 4 bases and J by 3 bases, and 11 bases separated the two germline ends. CDR3 sequence: CASSVQGSNQPQHF. The DNA of the CDR3 is TGTGCCAGCAGCGTGCAGGGGTCCAATCAGCCCCAGCATTTT.

The rearrangement joins TRBV4-2 to TRBJ2-3, with TRBD2 matching over 12 bases. Germline V gene lookup returns CDR1 LGHNA and CDR2 YNFKEQ. The CDR3 is made up of 18 amino acids. V trimming: 0 bases; J trimming: 6 bases; junction bases outside the gene matches: 10. The CDR3 sequence: CASSQDPRLAGGPDTQYF. The DNA for the CDR3 is TGTGCCAGCAGCCAAGATCCGCGGCTAGCGGGGGGGCCGGATACGCAGTATTTT.

The chain has TRBV10-1 and TRBJ2-7; D gene ambiguous. Trimming took 3 bases from V and 6 from J, leaving 9 bases between them. CDR1 and CDR2 from the germline V gene are WNHNN and SYGVQD (reference sequence). The CDR3 has 12 amino acids. DNA for the CDR3: TGCGCCAGCAGTGACCCCCATTGCGAGCAGTACTTC. Amino acids: CASSDPHCEQYF.

The J gene is TRBJ1-5, the V gene TRBV30; 9 nucleotides line up with TRBD1. The V and J ends lost 4 bases and 4 bases, in that order; junction bases with no gene match: 5. Per germline, CDR1 GTSNPN and CDR2 SVGIG (reference sequence). There are 14 residues in the CDR3. This chain's CDR3 is CAWNTGQGNQPQHF. The CDR3 region has the DNA TGTGCCTGGAATACGGGACAGGGTAATCAGCCCCAGCATTTT.

The chain employs TRBV9 and TRBJ2-7, with 14 bases aligning to TRBD2. Germline CDR1 is SGDLS and CDR2 is YYNGEE. The CDR3 totals 16 residues. V dropped 0 bases and J dropped 6; count of bases not matched to a gene: 5. The DNA for the CDR3 is TGTGCCAGCAGCGTAGAGGGACTAGCGGGAGCAGGCGAGCAGTACTTC. Residues: CASSVEGLAGAGEQYF. The full variable domain, completed using reference TRBV9 and TRBJ2-7, is DSGVTQTPKHLITATGQRVTLRCSPRSGDLSVYWYQQSLDQGLQFLIQYYNGEERAKGNILERFSAQQFPDLHSELNLSSLELGDSALYFCASSVEGLAGAGEQYFGPGTRLTVT.

The chain links TRBV29-1 to TRBJ2-7; 12 nucleotides line up with TRBD2. Trimming at V came to 1 base and at J to 4 bases, leaving 2 bases not matched to a gene. The CDR3 has 14 residues. Germline V gene lookup returns CDR1 SQVTM and CDR2 ANQGSEA. The CDR3 loop is CSVEGGTSGYEQYF. For the CDR3, the DNA is TGCAGCGTTGAAGGGGGGACTAGCGGGTACGAGCAGTACTTC.

The chain carries TRBV5-1 and TRBJ2-7; 7 bases line up with TRBD1. The germline gives CDR1 SGHRS, CDR2 YFSETQ. After removal of 3 bases from V and 6 bases from J, the junction contained 18 bases not matched to a gene. The CDR3 is 17 amino acids. DNA of the CDR3: TGCGCCAGCAGCTCCAGCCCAGGGCAGGGGGTAGGGGTCGAGCAGTACTTC. Translating it yields CASSSSPGQGVGVEQYF.

The table lists this clone with a count of one. The chain has TRBV30 and TRBJ2-2, with 9 bases aligning to TRBD2. V lost 2 bases and J lost 6; bases outside the gene matches: 13. In germline, CDR1 is GTSNPN, CDR2 SVGIG (reference sequence). This CDR3 region has 17 residues. For the CDR3, the DNA is TGTGCCTGGAGTTTCGGTAGCGGGGGATACGTGTCCGGGGAGCTGTTTTTT. Translation gives CAWSFGSGGYVSGELFF.

The V and J genes are TRBV20-1 and TRBJ2-1, with 12 nucleotides matching TRBD2. V gave up 3 bases and J gave up 9 bases; unmatched junction bases: 9. Germline lookup yields CDR1 DFQATT and CDR2 SNEGSKA (reference sequence). CDR3 length equals 15 residues. CDR3: CSASALAGGRGEQFF. CDR3 coding DNA: TGCAGTGCTAGTGCTCTAGCGGGGGGGCGTGGTGAGCAGTTCTTC.

This sequence joins TRBV6-1 and TRBJ2-4; D may be TRBD1 (6 bases). The length of the CDR3 is 14 residues. V was cut by 1 base and J by 6 bases, with 10 bases left in between. CDR1 and CDR2 from the germline V gene are MNHNS and SASEGT. In DNA form, the CDR3 reads TGTGCCAGCAGTGAAGGCAGGGGTTCAAACATTCAGTACTTC. It specifies CASSEGRGSNIQYF.

V gene TRBV18 combines with J gene TRBJ1-2, with 7 bases identical to TRBD1. Germline assignment: CDR1 KGHSH and CDR2 LQKENI. CDR3 length equals 12 residues. Unmatched junction bases numbered 8, after V lost 5 bases and J lost 11 bases. The CDR3 sequence is CASSTRQGGYTF. CDR3 coding DNA: TGTGCCAGCTCAACTCGACAGGGTGGTTACACCTTC.

This chain connects TRBV19 to TRBJ1-5; weak D call: TRBD1 (6 bases). Trimming shortened V by 6 bases and J by 9 bases, and 15 bases separated the two germline ends. The germline V gene encodes CDR1 LNHDA and CDR2 SQIVND (reference sequence). CDR3 size: 13 residues. DNA for the CDR3: TGTGCCAGTAGCCGAGGGGGGGCGCTGCCCCAGCATTTT. It translates to CASSRGGALPQHF. The full variable domain, in which reference TRBV19 and TRBJ1-5 provide the parts outside the CDR3, is DGGITQSPKYLFRKEGQNVTLSCEQNLNHDAMYWYRQDPGQGLRLIYYSQIVNDFQKGDIAEGYSVSREKKESFPLTVTSAQKNPTAFYLCASSRGGALPQHFGDGTRLSIL.

This chain links TRBV6-5 with TRBJ2-6; D is perhaps TRBD1 (6 bases). Trimming pared 5 bases from V and 0 bases from J, leaving 8 bases between. This CDR3 contains 15 residues. The V gene's germline CDR1 is MNHEY and CDR2 SVGAGI. CDR3 loop: CASSRQVSGANVLTF. DNA of the CDR3: TGTGCCAGCAGTCGACAGGTCTCTGGGGCCAACGTCCTGACTTTC.

This clone has more than one count but fewer than ten. The chain recombines TRBV3-1 (or the pseudogene TRBV3-2) with TRBJ1-4; 7 bases agree with TRBD1. J lost 5 bases, V lost 1 base, and 7 bases had no gene match. This CDR3 region has 16 residues. CDR1 is LGHDT and CDR2 is YNNKEL in the germline V gene (reference sequence). In DNA form, the CDR3 reads TGTGCCAGCAGCCAAGCCCGCGGGACAGTCAATGAAAAACTGTTTTTT. Amino acid sequence: CASSQARGTVNEKLFF.

The chain combines TRBV28 with TRBJ2-7; 9 nucleotides match TRBD2. Germline lookup yields CDR1 MDHEN and CDR2 SYDVKM. Trimming cost V 5 bases and J 0 bases; bases outside gene matches: 8. The CDR3 is 16 amino acids. CDR3 coding DNA: TGTGCCAGCAGTCCAGTAGCGGGGGTGAGCTCCTACGAGCAGTACTTC. Protein product: CASSPVAGVSSYEQYF.

This clone was recorded only once. The chain has TRBV4-2 and TRBJ2-1; 9 nucleotides align to TRBD1. J gave up 6 bases and V 1 base, and 7 bases lay outside the gene matches. CDR3 length: 16 residues. CDR1 is LGHNA, CDR2 YNFKEQ, per germline. The CDR3 loop reads CASSQVAGQGLNEQFF. CDR3 bases: TGTGCCAGCAGCCAAGTTGCCGGACAGGGGCTCAATGAGCAGTTCTTC.

This rearrangement joins TRBV28 to TRBJ2-7; D is possibly TRBD2 (6 bases). Trimming left V 4 bases short and J 4 bases short, with 20 bases between. Germline V lookup: CDR1 MDHEN, CDR2 SYDVKM. This CDR3 comprises 16 residues. CDR3 DNA: TGTGCCAGCAGTTCAACGGGACTCCCCGATAGATACGAGCAGTACTTC. It translates to CASSSTGLPDRYEQYF.

The V and J genes are TRBV28 and TRBJ1-4; 8 nucleotides match TRBD1. Germline lookup yields CDR1 MDHEN and CDR2 SYDVKM. This CDR3 spans 15 amino acids. V lost 4 bases, J lost 4 bases, and 5 bases stayed unmatched. CDR3 coding DNA: TGTGCCAGCAGTTCTACAGGGGGGGTTAATGAAAAACTGTTTTTT. Protein sequence: CASSSTGGVNEKLFF.

This chain links TRBV11-3 with TRBJ2-5; TRBD2 matches at 12 bases. CDR3 length equals 17 residues. V lost 9 bases, J lost 5 bases, and 16 bases stayed unmatched. Germline CDR1 is SGHNT and CDR2 is YENEEA. The CDR3 DNA is TGTGCCAGTTCGACTCGCCTGCTAGCGGGGGGGCGGGAGACCCAGTACTTC. This encodes CASSTRLLAGGRETQYF. The whole variable domain, filled in from reference TRBV11-3 and TRBJ2-5, reads EAGVVQSPRYKIIEKKQPVAFWCNPISGHNTLYWYLQNLGQGPELLIRYENEEAVDDSQLPKDRFSAERLKGVDSTLKIQPAELGDSAVYLCASSTRLLAGGRETQYFGPGTRLLVL.

J is TRBJ1-5 and V is TRBV28; tentative D call: TRBD1 (6 bases). Germline CDR1 MDHEN, CDR2 SYDVKM. The V and J ends lost 4 bases and 4 bases respectively, with 14 bases between them. This CDR3 contains 15 residues. In nucleotides, the CDR3 is TGTGCCAGCAGTTCAGCACAGGGAGGGAATCAGCCCCAGCATTTT. The encoded protein is CASSSAQGGNQPQHF.

The chain recombines TRBV5-6 with TRBJ1-2; D is perhaps TRBD1 (6 bases). CDR1 and CDR2 (germline): SGHDT, YYEEEE. This CDR3 is 13 amino acids long. V lost 2 bases and J lost 7, with 12 bases in between. Here the CDR3 reads CASSFTGSSGYTF. The CDR3 nucleotides are TGTGCCAGCAGCTTTACAGGGAGTAGTGGCTACACCTTC.

J is TRBJ2-7 and V is TRBV5-1; D might be TRBD2 (5 bases). CDR1 is SGHRS and CDR2 is YFSETQ in the germline V gene. There are 14 residues in the CDR3. V gave up 5 bases and J gave up 0 bases, with 12 bases separating them. CDR3: CASSLTGSSYEQYF. CDR3 nucleotides: TGCGCCAGCAGTTTGACGGGGAGCTCCTACGAGCAGTACTTC. Drawing the rest from reference TRBV5-1 and TRBJ2-7, the complete variable domain is KAGVTQTPRYLIKTRGQQVTLSCSPISGHRSVSWYQQTPGQGLQFLFEYFSETQRNKGNFPGRFSGRQFSNSRSEMNVSTLELGDSALYLCASSLTGSSYEQYFGPGTRLTVT.

J is TRBJ1-1 and V is TRBV7-9; 9 bases match TRBD1. The CDR3 contains 15 residues. Looked up from germline, CDR1 is SEHNR and CDR2 is FQNEAQ (reference sequence). The ends lost 5 bases at V and 4 bases at J; junction bases unmatched: 8. The CDR3 protein is CASSLSRTGATEAFF. CDR3 in DNA: TGTGCCAGCAGCCTATCGAGGACAGGGGCCACTGAAGCTTTCTTT.

The J gene is TRBJ2-7, the V gene TRBV2, with 10 bases identical to TRBD2. J lost 6 bases, V lost 7 bases, and 6 bases had no gene match. Germline values: CDR1 SNHLY, CDR2 FYNNEI. The CDR3 sequence is 13 residues long. In nucleotides, the CDR3 is TGTGCCAGCACTGGAGTAGCGGGAGGCGAGCAGTACTTC. Encoded protein: CASTGVAGGEQYF. Drawing the rest from reference TRBV2 and TRBJ2-7, the complete variable domain is EPEVTQTPSHQVTQMGQEVILRCVPISNHLYFYWYRQILGQKVEFLVSFYNNEISEKSEIFDDQFSVERPDGSNFTLKIRSTKLEDSAMYFCASTGVAGGEQYFGPGTRLTVT.

The chain's CDR3 is CASSFGGTGTDTQYF. Here the CDR3 DNA reads TGTGCCAGCAGCTTCGGGGGGACGGGAACAGATACGCAGTATTTT. The chain carries TRBV11-2 and TRBJ2-3, with 7 bases fitting TRBD2. V was clipped by 3 bases and J by 3 bases; unmatched bases: 6. The germline V gene has CDR1 SGHAT and CDR2 FQNNGV. This CDR3 comprises 15 residues.

This clone has only one observation. The chain employs TRBV3-1 (or the pseudogene TRBV3-2) and TRBJ1-3, with a tentative D call TRBD1 (6 bases). The CDR3 is made up of 16 amino acids. V lost 2 bases, J lost 4 bases, and 15 bases lay in between. Germline values: CDR1 LGHDT, CDR2 YNNKEL (reference sequence). CDR3 sequence: CASSQRGSGLGNTIYF. Written as DNA, the CDR3 is TGTGCCAGCAGCCAAAGGGGGTCAGGGCTCGGAAACACCATATATTTT.

CDR3: CASSSGTGAYEQYF. The CDR3, as DNA: TGTGCCAGCAGCTCCGGGACAGGGGCCTACGAGCAGTACTTC. The chain couples TRBV5-6 to TRBJ2-7; TRBD1 matches at 10 bases. Germline lookup yields CDR1 SGHDT and CDR2 YYEEEE. The CDR3 contains 14 residues. V shed 3 bases, J shed 2 bases, and the junction held 2 bases outside the gene matches.

This clone has just a few counts. The chain recombines TRBV11-3 with TRBJ2-2, with D unresolved. CDR1 and CDR2 (germline): SGHNT, YENEEA. V shed 4 bases and J shed 3 bases, with 3 bases lying between them. The length of the CDR3 is 12 residues. CDR3 sequence reads: CASSSYTGELFF. The CDR3 region has the DNA TGTGCCAGCAGCTCTTACACCGGGGAGCTGTTTTTT.

This sequence joins TRBV4-1 and TRBJ2-1; 11 nucleotides align to TRBD1. V trimming: 4 bases; J trimming: 5 bases; junction bases outside the gene matches: 4. The CDR3 runs 15 residues. Per germline, CDR1 MGHRA and CDR2 YSYEKL. CDR3: CASSPDRGQHNEQFF. In DNA, the CDR3 is TGCGCCAGCAGCCCGGACAGGGGGCAACACAATGAGCAGTTCTTC.

This chain links TRBV18 with TRBJ2-7; possibly TRBD2 for D (5 bases). Deletions cut 0 bases from V and 7 bases from J, with 16 bases between. This CDR3 region has 15 residues. CDR1 is KGHSH, CDR2 LQKENI, per germline. The CDR3 region is CASSPPSSSGREQYF. The DNA for the CDR3 is TGTGCCAGCTCACCACCGTCCTCCTCGGGGAGAGAGCAGTACTTC.